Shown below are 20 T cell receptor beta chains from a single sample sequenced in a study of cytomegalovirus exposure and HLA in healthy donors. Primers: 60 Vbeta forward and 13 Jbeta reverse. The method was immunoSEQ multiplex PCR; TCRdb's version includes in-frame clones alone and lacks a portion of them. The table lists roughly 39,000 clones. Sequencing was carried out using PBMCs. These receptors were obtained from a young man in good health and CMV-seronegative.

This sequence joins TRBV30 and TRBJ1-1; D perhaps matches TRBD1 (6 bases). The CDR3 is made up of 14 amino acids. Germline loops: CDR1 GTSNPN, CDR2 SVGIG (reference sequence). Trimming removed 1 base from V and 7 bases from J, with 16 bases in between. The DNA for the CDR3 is TGTGCCTGGAGTGGTCTCACAGGGATGGTTGAAGCTTTCTTT. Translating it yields CAWSGLTGMVEAFF. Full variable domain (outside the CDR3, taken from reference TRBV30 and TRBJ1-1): SQTIHQWPATLVQPVGSPLSLECTVEGTSNPNLYWYRQAAGRGLQLLFYSVGIGQISSEVPQNLSASRPQDRQFILSSKKLLLSDSGFYLCAWSGLTGMVEAFFGQGTRLTVV.

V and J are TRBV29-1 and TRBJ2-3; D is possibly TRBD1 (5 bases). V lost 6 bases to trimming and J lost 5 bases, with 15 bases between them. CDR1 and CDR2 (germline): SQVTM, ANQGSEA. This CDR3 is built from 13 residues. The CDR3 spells CSVNEGAKDTQYF. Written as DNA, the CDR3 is TGCAGCGTCAACGAAGGGGCGAAAGATACGCAGTATTTT.

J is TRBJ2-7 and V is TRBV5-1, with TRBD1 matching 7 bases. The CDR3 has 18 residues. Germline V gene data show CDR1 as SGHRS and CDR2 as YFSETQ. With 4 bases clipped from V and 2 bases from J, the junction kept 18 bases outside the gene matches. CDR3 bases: TGCGCCAGCAGCCACAGACAGGGCCCCCCCCCTGGTGCCTACGAGCAGTACTTC. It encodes CASSHRQGPPPGAYEQYF.

The CDR3 DNA sequence: TGCAGCGTTGAAGTATCGAACAGGCCTAACTATGGCTACACCTTC. This sequence encodes CSVEVSNRPNYGYTF. This rearrangement joins TRBV29-1 to TRBJ1-2; a weak D match, TRBD1 (5 bases). V was clipped by 1 base and J by 0 bases, with 12 bases between them. CDR3 length: 15 amino acids. Germline V lookup: CDR1 SQVTM, CDR2 ANQGSEA.

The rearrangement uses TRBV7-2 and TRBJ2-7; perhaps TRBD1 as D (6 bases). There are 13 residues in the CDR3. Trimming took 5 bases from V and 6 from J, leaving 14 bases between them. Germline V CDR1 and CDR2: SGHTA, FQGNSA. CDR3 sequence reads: CASSPREGGEQYF. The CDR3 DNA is TGTGCCAGCAGCCCCCGGGAAGGGGGCGAGCAGTACTTC. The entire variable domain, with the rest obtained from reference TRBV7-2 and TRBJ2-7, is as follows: GAGVSQSPSNKVTEKGKDVELRCDPISGHTALYWYRQSLGQGLEFLIYFQGNSAPDKSGLPSDRFSAERTGGSVSTLTIQRTQQEDSAVYLCASSPREGGEQYFGPGTRLTVT.

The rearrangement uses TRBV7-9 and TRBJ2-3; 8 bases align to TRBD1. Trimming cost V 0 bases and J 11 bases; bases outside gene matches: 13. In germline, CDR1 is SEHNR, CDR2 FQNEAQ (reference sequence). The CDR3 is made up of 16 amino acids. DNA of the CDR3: TGTGCCAGCAGCTTAGCGGGCAGGGGGCTGCAATGGGAGCAGTATTTT. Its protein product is CASSLAGRGLQWEQYF. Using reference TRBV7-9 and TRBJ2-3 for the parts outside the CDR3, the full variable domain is DTGVSQNPRHKITKRGQNVTFRCDPISEHNRLYWYRQTLGQGPEFLTYFQNEAQLEKSRLLSDRFSAERPKGSFSTLEIQRTEQGDSAMYLCASSLAGRGLQWEQYFGPGTRLTVL.

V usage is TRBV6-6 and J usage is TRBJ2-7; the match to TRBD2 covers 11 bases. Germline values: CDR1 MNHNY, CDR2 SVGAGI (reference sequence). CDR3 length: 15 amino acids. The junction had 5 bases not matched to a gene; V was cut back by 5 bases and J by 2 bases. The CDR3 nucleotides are TGTGCCAGCAGTATTGGGACTAGCGGAGCCTACGAGCAGTACTTC. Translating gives CASSIGTSGAYEQYF.

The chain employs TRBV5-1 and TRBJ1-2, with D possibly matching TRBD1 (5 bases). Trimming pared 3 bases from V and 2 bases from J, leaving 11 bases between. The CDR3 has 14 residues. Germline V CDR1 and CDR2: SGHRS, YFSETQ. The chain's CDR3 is CASSWGDGNYGYTF. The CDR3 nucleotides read TGCGCCAGCAGCTGGGGGGATGGGAACTATGGCTACACCTTC.

The CDR3: CASSPGTGGQHTEAFF. The CDR3 bases are TGTGCCAGCTCACCGGGGACAGGGGGCCAGCACACTGAAGCTTTCTTT. The chain couples TRBV18 to TRBJ1-1, with 12 bases aligning to TRBD1. V gave up 3 bases and J gave up 3 bases; unmatched junction bases: 5. Germline V gives CDR1 KGHSH, CDR2 LQKENI. The CDR3 has 16 residues.

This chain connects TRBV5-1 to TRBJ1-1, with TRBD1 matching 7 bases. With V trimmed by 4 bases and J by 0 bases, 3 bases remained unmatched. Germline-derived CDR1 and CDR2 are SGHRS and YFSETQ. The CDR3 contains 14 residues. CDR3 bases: TGCGCCAGCAGCGCGGGACAGTTGAACACTGAAGCTTTCTTT. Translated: CASSAGQLNTEAFF.

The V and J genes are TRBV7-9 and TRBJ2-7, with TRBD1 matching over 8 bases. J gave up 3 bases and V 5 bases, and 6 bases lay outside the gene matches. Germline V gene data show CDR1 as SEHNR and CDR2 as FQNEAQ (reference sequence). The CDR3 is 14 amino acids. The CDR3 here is CASSPGGSLYEQYF. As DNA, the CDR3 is TGTGCCAGCAGCCCAGGGGGCTCGCTCTACGAGCAGTACTTC.

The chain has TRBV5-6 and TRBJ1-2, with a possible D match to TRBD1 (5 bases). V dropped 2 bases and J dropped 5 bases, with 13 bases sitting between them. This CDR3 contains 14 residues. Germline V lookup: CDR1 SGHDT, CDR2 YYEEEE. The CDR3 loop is CASSFRVVGYGYTF. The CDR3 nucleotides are TGTGCCAGCAGCTTCAGGGTGGTGGGATATGGCTACACCTTC.

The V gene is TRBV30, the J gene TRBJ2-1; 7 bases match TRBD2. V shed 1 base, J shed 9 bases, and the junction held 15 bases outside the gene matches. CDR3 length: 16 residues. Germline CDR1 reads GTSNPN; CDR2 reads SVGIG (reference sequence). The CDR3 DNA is TGTGCCTGGAGTGGGGAGGGCGGGAGAGAAGTGGGTGAGCAGTTCTTC. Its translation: CAWSGEGGREVGEQFF.

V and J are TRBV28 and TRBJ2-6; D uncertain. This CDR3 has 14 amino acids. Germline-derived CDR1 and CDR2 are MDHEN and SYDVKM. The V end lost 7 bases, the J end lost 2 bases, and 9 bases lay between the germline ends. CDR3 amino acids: CASTLFPGANVLTF. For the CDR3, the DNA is TGTGCCAGCACCCTCTTTCCTGGGGCCAACGTCCTGACTTTC.

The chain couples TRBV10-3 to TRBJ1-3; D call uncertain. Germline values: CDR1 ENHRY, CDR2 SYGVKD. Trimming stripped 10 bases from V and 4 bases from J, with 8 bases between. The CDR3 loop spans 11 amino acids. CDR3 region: CATVRGNTIYF. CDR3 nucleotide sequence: TGTGCCACCGTTCGGGGAAACACCATATATTTT.

The CDR3 reads CASSQKPNTEAFF. The CDR3, as DNA: TGCGCCAGCAGCCAGAAGCCGAACACTGAAGCTTTCTTT. The rearrangement uses TRBV4-1 and TRBJ1-1, with unresolved D. This CDR3 is 13 amino acids long. The V end was cut by 3 bases, the J end by 1 base, with 6 bases between. CDR1 and CDR2 from the germline V gene are MGHRA and YSYEKL.

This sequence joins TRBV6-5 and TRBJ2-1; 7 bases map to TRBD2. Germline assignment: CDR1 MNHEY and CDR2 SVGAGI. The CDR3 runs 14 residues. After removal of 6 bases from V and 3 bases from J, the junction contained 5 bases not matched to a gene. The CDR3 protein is CASSLTGGYNEQFF. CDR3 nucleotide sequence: TGTGCCAGCAGCCTTACGGGGGGCTACAATGAGCAGTTCTTC.

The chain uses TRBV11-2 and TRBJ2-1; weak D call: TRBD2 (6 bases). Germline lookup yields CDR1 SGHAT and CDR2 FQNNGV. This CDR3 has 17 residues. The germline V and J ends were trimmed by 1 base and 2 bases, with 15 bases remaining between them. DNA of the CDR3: TGTGCCAGCAGCTTAGGAGGAAAGTGGGAGGCCTACAATGAGCAGTTCTTC. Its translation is CASSLGGKWEAYNEQFF.

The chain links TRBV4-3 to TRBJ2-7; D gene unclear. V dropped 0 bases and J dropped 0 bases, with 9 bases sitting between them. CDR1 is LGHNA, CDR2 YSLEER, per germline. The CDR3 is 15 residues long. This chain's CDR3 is CASSQEMSISYEQYF. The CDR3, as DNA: TGCGCCAGCAGCCAAGAGATGAGCATCTCCTACGAGCAGTACTTC.

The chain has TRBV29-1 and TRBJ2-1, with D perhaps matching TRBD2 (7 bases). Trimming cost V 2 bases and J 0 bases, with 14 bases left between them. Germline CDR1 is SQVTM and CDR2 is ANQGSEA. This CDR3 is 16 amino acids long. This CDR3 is CSVESGGGVSYNEQFF. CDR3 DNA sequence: TGCAGCGTTGAATCGGGGGGCGGGGTCTCCTACAATGAGCAGTTCTTC.